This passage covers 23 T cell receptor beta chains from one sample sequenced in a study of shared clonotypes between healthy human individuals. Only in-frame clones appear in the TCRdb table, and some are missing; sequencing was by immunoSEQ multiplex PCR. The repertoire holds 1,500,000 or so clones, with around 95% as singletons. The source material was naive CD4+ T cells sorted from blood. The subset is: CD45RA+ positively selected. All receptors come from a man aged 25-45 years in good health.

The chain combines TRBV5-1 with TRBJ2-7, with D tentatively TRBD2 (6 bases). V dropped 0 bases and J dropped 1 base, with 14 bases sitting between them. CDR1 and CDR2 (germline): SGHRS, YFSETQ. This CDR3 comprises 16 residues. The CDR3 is CASSLELLASSYEQYF. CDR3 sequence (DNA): TGCGCCAGCAGCTTGGAACTGCTAGCGTCTTCCTACGAGCAGTACTTC. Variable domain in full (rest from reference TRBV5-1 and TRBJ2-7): KAGVTQTPRYLIKTRGQQVTLSCSPISGHRSVSWYQQTPGQGLQFLFEYFSETQRNKGNFPGRFSGRQFSNSRSEMNVSTLELGDSALYLCASSLELLASSYEQYFGPGTRLTVT.

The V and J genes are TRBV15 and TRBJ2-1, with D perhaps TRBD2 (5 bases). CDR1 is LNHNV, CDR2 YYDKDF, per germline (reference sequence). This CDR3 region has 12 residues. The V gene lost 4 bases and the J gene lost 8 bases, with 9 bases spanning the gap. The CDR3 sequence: CATSKTRDEQFF. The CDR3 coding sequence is TGTGCCACCAGCAAAACTAGGGATGAGCAGTTCTTC.

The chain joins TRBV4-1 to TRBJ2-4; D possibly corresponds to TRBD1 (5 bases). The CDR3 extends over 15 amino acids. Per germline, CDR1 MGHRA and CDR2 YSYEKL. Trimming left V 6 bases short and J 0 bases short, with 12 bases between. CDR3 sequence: CASSLTGPAKNIQYF. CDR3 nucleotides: TGCGCCAGCAGTCTCACAGGTCCAGCCAAAAACATTCAGTACTTC.

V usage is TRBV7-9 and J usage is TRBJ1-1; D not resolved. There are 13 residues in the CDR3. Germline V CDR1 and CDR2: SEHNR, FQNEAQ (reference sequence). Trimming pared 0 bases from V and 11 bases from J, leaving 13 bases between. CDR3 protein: CASSLAAVLRAFF. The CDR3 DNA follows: TGTGCCAGCAGCTTAGCCGCGGTCTTGCGGGCTTTCTTT.

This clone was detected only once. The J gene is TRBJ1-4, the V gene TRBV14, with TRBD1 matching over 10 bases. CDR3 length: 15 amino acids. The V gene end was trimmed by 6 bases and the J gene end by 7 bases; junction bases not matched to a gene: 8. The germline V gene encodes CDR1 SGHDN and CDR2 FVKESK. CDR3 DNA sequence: TGTGCCAGCAGACAAACCGGGACAGGGGTTGAAAAACTGTTTTTT. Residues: CASRQTGTGVEKLFF.

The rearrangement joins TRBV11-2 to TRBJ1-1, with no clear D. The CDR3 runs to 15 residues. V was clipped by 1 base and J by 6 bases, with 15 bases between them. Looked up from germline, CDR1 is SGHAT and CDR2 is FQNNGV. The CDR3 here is CASSLGGLAPAEAFF. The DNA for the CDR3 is TGTGCCAGCAGCTTAGGGGGTCTGGCGCCGGCTGAAGCTTTCTTT.

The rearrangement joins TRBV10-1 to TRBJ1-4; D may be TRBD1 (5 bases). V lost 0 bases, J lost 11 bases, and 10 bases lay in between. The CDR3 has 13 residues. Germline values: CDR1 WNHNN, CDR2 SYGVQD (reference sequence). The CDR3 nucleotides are TGCGCCAGCAGTGAGTCGCCTGGGACCAAACTGTTTTTT. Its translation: CASSESPGTKLFF.

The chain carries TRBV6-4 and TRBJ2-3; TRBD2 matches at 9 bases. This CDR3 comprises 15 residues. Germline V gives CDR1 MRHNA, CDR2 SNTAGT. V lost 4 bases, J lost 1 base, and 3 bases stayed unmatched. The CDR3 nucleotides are TGTGCCAGCAGTGCGGCGGGAGGGGGCACAGATACGCAGTATTTT. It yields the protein CASSAAGGGTDTQYF.

CDR3 residues: CAWSDRGNQPQHF. The DNA for the CDR3 is TGTGCCTGGAGCGACAGGGGGAACCAACCCCAGCATTTT. V is TRBV30 and J is TRBJ1-5, with TRBD1 identical over 9 bases. The germline V gene encodes CDR1 GTSNPN and CDR2 SVGIG (reference sequence). The V and J ends lost 3 bases and 10 bases, in that order; junction bases with no gene match: 7. This CDR3 spans 13 amino acids.

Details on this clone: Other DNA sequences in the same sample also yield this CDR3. For the CDR3, the DNA is TGTGCCAGCAGCTTAGGAGGGAACACAGATACGCAGTATTTT. Translation gives CASSLGGNTDTQYF. The chain uses TRBV7-9 and TRBJ2-3; D is perhaps TRBD2 (5 bases). V shed 1 base and J shed 2 bases, with 7 bases lying between them. The CDR3 length is 14 residues. Germline CDR1 reads SEHNR; CDR2 reads FQNEAQ (reference sequence).

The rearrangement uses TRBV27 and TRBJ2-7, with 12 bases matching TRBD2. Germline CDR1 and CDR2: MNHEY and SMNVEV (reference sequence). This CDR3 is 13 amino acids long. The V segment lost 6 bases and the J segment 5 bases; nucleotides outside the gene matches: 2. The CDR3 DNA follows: TGTGCCAGCAGGCGGACTAGCGGGAACGAGCAGTACTTC. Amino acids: CASRRTSGNEQYF.

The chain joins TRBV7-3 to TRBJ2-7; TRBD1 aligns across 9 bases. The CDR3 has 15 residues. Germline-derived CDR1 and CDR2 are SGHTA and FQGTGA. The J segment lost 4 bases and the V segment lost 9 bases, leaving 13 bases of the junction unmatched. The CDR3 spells CASSISATGGYEQYF. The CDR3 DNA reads TGTGCCAGTTCTATTTCCGCGACAGGGGGTTACGAGCAGTACTTC. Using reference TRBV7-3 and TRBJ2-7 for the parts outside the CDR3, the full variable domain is GAGVSQTPSNKVTEKGKYVELRCDPISGHTALYWYRQSLGQGPEFLIYFQGTGAADDSGLPNDRFFAVRPEGSVSTLKIQRTERGDSAVYLCASSISATGGYEQYFGPGTRLTVT.

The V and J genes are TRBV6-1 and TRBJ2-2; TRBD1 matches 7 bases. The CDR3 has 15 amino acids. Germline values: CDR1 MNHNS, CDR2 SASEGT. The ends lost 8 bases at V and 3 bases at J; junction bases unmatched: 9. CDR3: CASGLTGRHTGELFF. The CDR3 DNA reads TGTGCCAGCGGTTTGACAGGGAGACACACCGGGGAGCTGTTTTTT.

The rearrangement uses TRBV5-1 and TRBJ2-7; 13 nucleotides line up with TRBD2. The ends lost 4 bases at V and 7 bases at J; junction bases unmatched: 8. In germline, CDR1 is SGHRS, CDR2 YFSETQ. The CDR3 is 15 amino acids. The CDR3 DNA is TGCGCCAGCAGCCTGGGACTAGCGGGATCGTGGGAGCAGTACTTC. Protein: CASSLGLAGSWEQYF.

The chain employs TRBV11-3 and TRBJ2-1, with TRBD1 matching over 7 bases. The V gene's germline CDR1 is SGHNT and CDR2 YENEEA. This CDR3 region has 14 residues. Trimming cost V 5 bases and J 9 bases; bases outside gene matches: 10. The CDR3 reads CASSPRQGEGEQFF. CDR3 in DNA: TGTGCCAGCAGCCCCCGACAGGGAGAGGGTGAGCAGTTCTTC. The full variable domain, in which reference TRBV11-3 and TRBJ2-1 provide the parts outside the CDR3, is EAGVVQSPRYKIIEKKQPVAFWCNPISGHNTLYWYLQNLGQGPELLIRYENEEAVDDSQLPKDRFSAERLKGVDSTLKIQPAELGDSAVYLCASSPRQGEGEQFFGPGTRLTVL.

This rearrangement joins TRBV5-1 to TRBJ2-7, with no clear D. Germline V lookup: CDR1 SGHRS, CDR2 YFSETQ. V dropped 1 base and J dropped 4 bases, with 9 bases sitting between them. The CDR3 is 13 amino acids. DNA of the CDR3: TGCGCCAGCAGCTTGATTTCCTCGTACGAGCAGTACTTC. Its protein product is CASSLISSYEQYF. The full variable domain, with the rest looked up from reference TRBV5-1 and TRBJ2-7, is KAGVTQTPRYLIKTRGQQVTLSCSPISGHRSVSWYQQTPGQGLQFLFEYFSETQRNKGNFPGRFSGRQFSNSRSEMNVSTLELGDSALYLCASSLISSYEQYFGPGTRLTVT.

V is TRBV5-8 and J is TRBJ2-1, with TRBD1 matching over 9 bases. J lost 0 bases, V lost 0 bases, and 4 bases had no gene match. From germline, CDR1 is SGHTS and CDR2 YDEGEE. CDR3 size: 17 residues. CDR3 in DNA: TGTGCCAGCAGCTTGGTACAGGGGGCTATCTCCTACAATGAGCAGTTCTTC. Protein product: CASSLVQGAISYNEQFF.

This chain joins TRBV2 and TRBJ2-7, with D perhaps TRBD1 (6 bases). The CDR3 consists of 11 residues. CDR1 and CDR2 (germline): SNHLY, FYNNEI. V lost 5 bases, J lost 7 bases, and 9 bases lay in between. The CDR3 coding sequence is TGTGCCAGCAGTCCAGGGGAAGAGCAGTACTTC. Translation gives CASSPGEEQYF.

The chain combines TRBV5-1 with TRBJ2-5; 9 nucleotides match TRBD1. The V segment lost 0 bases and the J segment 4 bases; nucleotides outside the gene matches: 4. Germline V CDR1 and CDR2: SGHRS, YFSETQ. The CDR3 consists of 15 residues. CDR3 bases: TGCGCCAGCAGCTTGGATTGGGACAGGGTAGAGACCCAGTACTTC. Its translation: CASSLDWDRVETQYF.

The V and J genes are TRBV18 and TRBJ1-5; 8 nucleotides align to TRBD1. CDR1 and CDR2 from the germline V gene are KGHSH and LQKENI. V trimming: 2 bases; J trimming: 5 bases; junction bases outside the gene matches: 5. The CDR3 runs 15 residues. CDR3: CASSPKAGGDQPQHF. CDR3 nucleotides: TGTGCCAGCTCACCAAAGGCAGGGGGCGATCAGCCCCAGCATTTT.

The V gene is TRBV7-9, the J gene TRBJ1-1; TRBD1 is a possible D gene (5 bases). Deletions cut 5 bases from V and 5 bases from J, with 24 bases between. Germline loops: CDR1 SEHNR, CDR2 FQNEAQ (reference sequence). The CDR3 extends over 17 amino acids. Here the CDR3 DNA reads TGTGCCAGCAGCCTCGAAGGCAGGGCCGGTGAACAGACTGAAGCTTTCTTT. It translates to CASSLEGRAGEQTEAFF.

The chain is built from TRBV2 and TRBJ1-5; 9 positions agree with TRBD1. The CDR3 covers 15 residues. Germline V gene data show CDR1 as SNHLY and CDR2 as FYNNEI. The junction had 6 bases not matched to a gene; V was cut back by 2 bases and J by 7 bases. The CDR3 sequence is CASSERPGQGQPQHF. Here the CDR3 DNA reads TGTGCCAGCAGTGAAAGACCGGGACAGGGACAGCCCCAGCATTTT. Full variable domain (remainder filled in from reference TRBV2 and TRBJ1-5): EPEVTQTPSHQVTQMGQEVILRCVPISNHLYFYWYRQILGQKVEFLVSFYNNEISEKSEIFDDQFSVERPDGSNFTLKIRSTKLEDSAMYFCASSERPGQGQPQHFGDGTRLSIL.

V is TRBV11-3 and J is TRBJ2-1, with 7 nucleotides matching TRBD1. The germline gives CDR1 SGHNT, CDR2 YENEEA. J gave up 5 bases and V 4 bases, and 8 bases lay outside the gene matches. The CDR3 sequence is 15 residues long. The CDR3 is CASSSSRTGNNEQFF. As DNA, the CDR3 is TGTGCCAGCAGCTCATCTCGGACAGGAAACAATGAGCAGTTCTTC.